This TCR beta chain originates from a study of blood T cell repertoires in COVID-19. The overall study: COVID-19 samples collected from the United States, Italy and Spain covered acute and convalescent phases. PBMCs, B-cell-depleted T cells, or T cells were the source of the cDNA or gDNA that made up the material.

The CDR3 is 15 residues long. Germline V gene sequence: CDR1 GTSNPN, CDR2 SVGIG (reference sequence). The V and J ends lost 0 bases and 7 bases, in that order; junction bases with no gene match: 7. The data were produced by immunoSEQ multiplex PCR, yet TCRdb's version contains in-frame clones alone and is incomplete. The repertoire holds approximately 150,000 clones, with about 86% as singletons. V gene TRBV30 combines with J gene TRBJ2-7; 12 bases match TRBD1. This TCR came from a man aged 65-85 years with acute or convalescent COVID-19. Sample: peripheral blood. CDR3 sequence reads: CAWSVRDRGLYEQYF. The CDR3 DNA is TGTGCCTGGAGTGTCCGGGACAGGGGGCTATATGAGCAGTACTTC.